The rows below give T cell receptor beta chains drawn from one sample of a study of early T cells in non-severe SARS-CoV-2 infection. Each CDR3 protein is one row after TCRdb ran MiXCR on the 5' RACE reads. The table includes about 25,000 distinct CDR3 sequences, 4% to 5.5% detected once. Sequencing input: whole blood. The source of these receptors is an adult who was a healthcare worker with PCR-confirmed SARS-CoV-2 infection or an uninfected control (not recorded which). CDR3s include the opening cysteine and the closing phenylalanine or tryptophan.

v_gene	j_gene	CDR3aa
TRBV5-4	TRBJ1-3	CASSSGGSGNTIYF
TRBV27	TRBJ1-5	CASRPGTGGNQPQHF
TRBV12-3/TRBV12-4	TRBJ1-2	CASSLMGNGYTF
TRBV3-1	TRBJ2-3	CASSQTLWTSKDTQYF
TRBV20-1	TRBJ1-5	CSARPPQGFQPQHF
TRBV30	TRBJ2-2	CAWIPSGLNTGELFF
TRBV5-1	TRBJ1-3	CASSEGLLSSGNTIYF
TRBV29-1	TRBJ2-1	CSVTGKSINNEQFF
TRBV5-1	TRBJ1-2	CASSLRAGTPNYGYTF
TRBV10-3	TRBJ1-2	CAIEGDREGLNYGYTF
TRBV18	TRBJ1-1	CASSPNKRGSEAFF
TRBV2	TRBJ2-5	CASSLTSAVETQYF
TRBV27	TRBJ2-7	CASSLLPYITTYEQYF
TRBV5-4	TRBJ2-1	CASSLDSHNEQFF
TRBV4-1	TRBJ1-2	CASSQRGGASYGYTF
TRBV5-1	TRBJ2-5	CASSLLETTYQETQYF
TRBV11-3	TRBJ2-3	CASSPRQGTDTQYF
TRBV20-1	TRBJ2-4	CSGGGGTAKNIQYF
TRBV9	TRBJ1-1	CASSVGHKGGTEAFF
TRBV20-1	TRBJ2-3	CSPGGGVDTQYF
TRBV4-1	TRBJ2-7	CASSQDFSYEQYF
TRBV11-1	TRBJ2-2	CASSSPDFLQGTGELFF
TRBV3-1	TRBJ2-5	CASSHAKLDGSETQYF
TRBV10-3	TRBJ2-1	CAISVTTIYNEQFF
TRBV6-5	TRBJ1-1	CASSYAVRNTEAFF
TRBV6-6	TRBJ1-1	CASGQESRAFF
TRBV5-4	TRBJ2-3	CASSYNRPSTDTQYF
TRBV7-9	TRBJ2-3	CASSGGQGKSDTQYF
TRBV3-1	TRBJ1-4	CASSLTYHQEKLFF
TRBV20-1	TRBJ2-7	CSAISGRAREQYF
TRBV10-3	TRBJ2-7	CAISGGTGAYEQYF
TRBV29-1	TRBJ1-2	CSVEDRGRAYGYTF
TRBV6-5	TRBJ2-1	CASSWTSGRRNEQFF
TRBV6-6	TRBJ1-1	CASSSRGPGEAFF
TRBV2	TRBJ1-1	CASRLEGKGAEAFF
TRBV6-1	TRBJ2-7	CASIPGQGYEQYF
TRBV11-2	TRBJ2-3	CASSRGGADTQYF
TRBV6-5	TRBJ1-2	CASSRPGQGAARGYTF
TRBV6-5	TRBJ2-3	CASRSDFVSTDTQYF
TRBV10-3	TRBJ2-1	CAISTTGSEQFF
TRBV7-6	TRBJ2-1	CASSLRGTSGRHEQFF
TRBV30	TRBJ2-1	CAWSSGTGGREQFF
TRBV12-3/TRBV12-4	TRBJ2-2	CASNLIGELFF
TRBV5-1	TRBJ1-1	CASSLFGVSANTEAFF
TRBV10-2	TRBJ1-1	CASSTTGPTEAFF
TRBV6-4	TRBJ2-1	CASSPLAGAGNEQFF
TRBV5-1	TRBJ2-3	CASSLVASGTTDTQYF
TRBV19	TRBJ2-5	CATTGTSGPWTQYF
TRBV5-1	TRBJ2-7	CASSLVSSGGSYEQYF
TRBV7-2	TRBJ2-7	CASSPRQAGNYEQYF
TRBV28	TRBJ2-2	CASNQAGSSAGELFF
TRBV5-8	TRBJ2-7	CASSRPPPGSYEQYF
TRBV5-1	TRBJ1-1	CASRRQGRDTEAFF
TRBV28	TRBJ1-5	CASTNIIGRQGGSQPQHF
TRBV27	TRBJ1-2	CASSLSTGSSYTF
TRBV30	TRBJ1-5	CAWRFDSNQPQHF
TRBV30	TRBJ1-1	CAWSILQGEGTEAFF
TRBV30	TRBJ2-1	CAWRVSGPPYYNEQFF
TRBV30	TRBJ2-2	CAWKGILTGELFF
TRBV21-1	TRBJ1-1	CASSKGDSPAFF